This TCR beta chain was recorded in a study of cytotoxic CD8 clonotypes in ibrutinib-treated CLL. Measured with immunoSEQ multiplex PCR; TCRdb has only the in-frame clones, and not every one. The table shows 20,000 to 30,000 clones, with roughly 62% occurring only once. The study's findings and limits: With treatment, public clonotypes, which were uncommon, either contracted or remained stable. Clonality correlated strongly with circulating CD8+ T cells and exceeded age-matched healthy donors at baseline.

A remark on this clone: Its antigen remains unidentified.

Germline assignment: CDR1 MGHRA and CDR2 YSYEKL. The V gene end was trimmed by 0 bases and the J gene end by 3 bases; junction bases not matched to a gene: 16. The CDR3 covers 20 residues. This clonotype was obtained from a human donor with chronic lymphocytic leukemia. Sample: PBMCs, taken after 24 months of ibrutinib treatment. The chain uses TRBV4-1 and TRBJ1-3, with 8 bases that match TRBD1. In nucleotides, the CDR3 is TGCGCCAGCAGCCAAGATGGGGGGGGAGGGACAGGTCAGTTTGGAAACACCATATATTTT. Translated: CASSQDGGGGTGQFGNTIYF.